The rows below give T cell receptor beta chains drawn from one sample of a study of shared clonotypes between healthy human individuals. TCRdb's table, derived via immunoSEQ multiplex PCR, lists solely in-frame clones and lacks some. The sample lists 450,000 to 700,000 clones; around 95% were seen once. The sequencing input was naive CD8+ T cells sorted from blood. The receptors shown here come from a woman in her 30s in good health. The CDR3 runs from the conserved cysteine through the conserved F or W. For some rows the clone size is stated as once, few or many, or as a class when expanded; others skip it.

CASSSKGQGTNEKLFF,TRBV7-9,TRBJ1-4,NA
CSVRGRQGSDEQYF,TRBV29-1,TRBJ2-7,NA
CASSEAPDPGNTIYF,TRBV2,TRBJ1-3,NA
CASRGGHTEAFF,TRBV11-2,TRBJ1-1,NA
CASSPKAGKYEQYF,TRBV4-1,TRBJ2-7,NA
CAISVSQDEQFF,TRBV10-3,TRBJ2-1,once
CASSTDRAYGYTF,TRBV5-6,TRBJ1-2,NA
CSVESGPYEQYF,TRBV29-1,TRBJ2-7,NA
CASSLEGQGAFGYTF,TRBV5-5,TRBJ1-2,NA
CASSPTHTHNEQFF,TRBV18,TRBJ2-1,NA
CASSLQLQGRMAEAFF,TRBV5-6,TRBJ1-1,once
CASSSIRQGGTEAFF,TRBV13,TRBJ1-1,NA
CASSQGTGELFF,TRBV11-2,TRBJ2-2,NA
CASSTLAGSNEQFF,TRBV13,TRBJ2-1,NA
CASSLVNSPEYEQYF,TRBV7-9,TRBJ2-7,NA
CASSLFPSLNEQFF,TRBV7-6,TRBJ2-1,NA
CASSVGGSWEVNTEAFF,TRBV9,TRBJ1-1,NA
CASSEIAGERYEQFF,TRBV9,TRBJ2-1,NA
CASSPSQTSYTGELFF,TRBV6-6,TRBJ2-2,once
CASSQTGDNGYTF,TRBV7-9,TRBJ1-2,NA
CASSFLPGQGPHEQYF,TRBV28,TRBJ2-7,NA
CASSQGTSGSSYNEQFF,TRBV4-1,TRBJ2-1,NA
CASSLEAYNEQFF,TRBV27,TRBJ2-1,NA
CASSLSRTGDSKSSYEQYF,TRBV28,TRBJ2-7,NA
CASSYDTAYEQYF,TRBV7-9,TRBJ2-7,NA
CASNPSPGTGIYEQYF,TRBV27,TRBJ2-7,NA
CASSMTRYEQYF,TRBV28,TRBJ2-7,NA
CASSLGLQGPRVETQYF,TRBV13,TRBJ2-5,NA
CSVPSPSTSGRAILYNEQFF,TRBV29-1,TRBJ2-1,NA
CASSLSHGTSVEQYF,TRBV5-1,TRBJ2-7,NA
CASSDSYGYTF,TRBV2,TRBJ1-2,NA
CASSYSWGEGSYEQYF,TRBV6-5,TRBJ2-7,NA
CASSLGRADTIYF,TRBV13,TRBJ1-3,NA
CASSLVPRGSYNEQFF,TRBV11-2,TRBJ2-1,NA
CASSLRLLDTGSYEQYF,TRBV7-8,TRBJ2-7,NA
CASSLWDTGELFF,TRBV5-6,TRBJ2-2,once
CASSPGTWAYNEQFF,TRBV28,TRBJ2-1,NA
CASSGSYSNQPQHF,TRBV28,TRBJ1-5,NA
CASSEPRNTEAFF,TRBV2,TRBJ1-1,NA
CAEGDGTDTRYF,TRBV6-1,TRBJ2-3,NA
CASSLPRENEKLFF,TRBV28,TRBJ1-4,NA
CASSPSAGVFYEQYF,TRBV18,TRBJ2-7,NA
CASSRTILSEAFF,TRBV6-5,TRBJ1-1,NA
CASSQRVRAGEQYF,TRBV28,TRBJ2-7,NA
CASSEHPSGQPQHF,TRBV19,TRBJ1-5,NA